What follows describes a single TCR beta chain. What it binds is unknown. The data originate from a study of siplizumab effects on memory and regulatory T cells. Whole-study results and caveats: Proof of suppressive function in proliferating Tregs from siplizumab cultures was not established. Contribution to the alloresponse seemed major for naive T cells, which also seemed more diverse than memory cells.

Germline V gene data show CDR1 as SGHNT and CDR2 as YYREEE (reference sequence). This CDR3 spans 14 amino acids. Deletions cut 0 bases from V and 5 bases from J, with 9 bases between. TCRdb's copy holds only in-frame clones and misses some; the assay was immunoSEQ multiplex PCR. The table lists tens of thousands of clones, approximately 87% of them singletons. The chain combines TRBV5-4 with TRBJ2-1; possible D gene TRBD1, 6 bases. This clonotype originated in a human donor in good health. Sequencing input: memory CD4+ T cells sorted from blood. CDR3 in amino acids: CASSLGGQDNEQFF. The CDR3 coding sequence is TGTGCCAGCAGCTTGGGGGGACAAGACAATGAGCAGTTCTTC.